The next 31 T cell receptor beta chains were all read from a single sample in a study of OX40 agonist ivuxolimab in advanced cancers. Here immunoSEQ multiplex PCR was the method, and the copy in TCRdb shows in-frame clones only, minus some. The sample consists of over 65,000 clones, approximately 83% of them appearing once. The source material was CD4+ or CD8+ T cells sorted from blood, sampled in a trial of the OX40 agonist ivuxolimab. These receptors all come from an adult with an advanced solid tumor such as melanoma, head and neck, liver or kidney cancer.

This sequence joins TRBV5-4 and TRBJ2-7; TRBD1 is a possible D gene (6 bases). The V gene's germline CDR1 is SGHNT and CDR2 YYREEE (reference sequence). CDR3 size: 13 residues. V was clipped by 0 bases and J by 6 bases, with 10 bases between them. The CDR3 nucleotides are TGTGCCAGCAGCTTGGTGGGGGCAGGCGAGCAGTACTTC. Its translation is CASSLVGAGEQYF. Based on the CDR3 plus reference TRBV5-4 and TRBJ2-7, the full variable domain is ETGVTQSPTHLIKTRGQQVTLRCSSQSGHNTVSWYQQALGQGPQFIFQYYREEENGRGNFPPRFSGLQFPNYSSELNVNALELDDSALYLCASSLVGAGEQYFGPGTRLTVT.

The rearrangement uses TRBV6-5 and TRBJ2-3; unclear D gene. Trimming removed 2 bases from V and 8 bases from J, with 11 bases in between. CDR3 length: 13 residues. Germline V gene sequence: CDR1 MNHEY, CDR2 SVGAGI. The CDR3 reads CASSYDSRSTQYF. In DNA form, the CDR3 reads TGTGCCAGCAGTTACGATTCGAGGAGTACGCAGTATTTT.

The chain uses TRBV5-6 and TRBJ2-7; D perhaps matches TRBD2 (5 bases). V gave up 3 bases and J gave up 0 bases, with 19 bases separating them. Germline V gene sequence: CDR1 SGHDT, CDR2 YYEEEE. CDR3 size: 17 residues. CDR3: CASSSIRRAFSSYEQYF. The CDR3 bases are TGTGCCAGCAGCTCCATCAGGCGGGCTTTCAGCTCCTACGAGCAGTACTTC.

The chain combines TRBV2 with TRBJ1-3, with 9 nucleotides matching TRBD1. The CDR3 is 14 amino acids. From germline, CDR1 is SNHLY and CDR2 FYNNEI. Germline trimming cut 5 bases from V and 2 bases from J; bases unmatched to any gene: 1. This CDR3 is CASSWDRAGNTIYF. The CDR3 region has the DNA TGTGCCAGCAGTTGGGACAGGGCTGGAAACACCATATATTTT.

The V call is TRBV25-1, the J call TRBJ1-6; 7 bases map to TRBD1. Trimming cost V 3 bases and J 9 bases; bases outside gene matches: 8. Germline V gene lookup returns CDR1 MGHDK and CDR2 SYGVNS. The CDR3 is 15 residues long. The chain's CDR3 is CASSDEGGGFSPLHF. In DNA, the CDR3 is TGTGCCAGCAGTGACGAAGGGGGCGGGTTTTCACCCCTCCACTTT.

This chain uses TRBV7-9 with TRBJ2-7; TRBD1 matches at 12 bases. The CDR3 sequence is 12 residues long. Unmatched junction bases numbered 6, after V lost 5 bases and J lost 13 bases. Germline V gene sequence: CDR1 SEHNR, CDR2 FQNEAQ (reference sequence). DNA of the CDR3: TGTGCCAGCAGCCAGGGACAGGGGGCTTCATACTTC. It yields the protein CASSQGQGASYF.

This clone was detected once. The rearrangement links TRBV7-9 to TRBJ1-1; no firm D call. The ends were cut back, 5 bases at V and 3 bases at J, with 13 bases in the middle. There are 14 residues in the CDR3. Germline V gene data show CDR1 as SEHNR and CDR2 as FQNEAQ (reference sequence). This CDR3 reads CASSRDGAYTEAFF. CDR3 DNA sequence: TGTGCCAGCAGCCGCGATGGAGCTTACACTGAAGCTTTCTTT. Using reference TRBV7-9 and TRBJ1-1 for the parts outside the CDR3, the full variable domain is DTGVSQNPRHKITKRGQNVTFRCDPISEHNRLYWYRQTLGQGPEFLTYFQNEAQLEKSRLLSDRFSAERPKGSFSTLEIQRTEQGDSAMYLCASSRDGAYTEAFFGQGTRLTVV.

V gene TRBV7-9 combines with J gene TRBJ2-3; D is uncertain. V was pared by 4 bases and J by 4 bases, with 15 bases between. The CDR3 spans 15 residues. Germline loops: CDR1 SEHNR, CDR2 FQNEAQ (reference sequence). CDR3 loop: CASSSDHPGADTQYF. CDR3 DNA sequence: TGTGCCAGCAGCTCGGACCACCCCGGCGCAGATACGCAGTATTTT.

The chain employs TRBV6-5 and TRBJ2-7; TRBD1 aligns across 9 bases. The germline V gene encodes CDR1 MNHEY and CDR2 SVGAGI. The junction had 10 bases not matched to a gene; V was cut back by 6 bases and J by 10 bases. This CDR3 contains 13 residues. CDR3 loop: CASRPGQGGRQYF. The CDR3 coding sequence is TGTGCCAGCAGGCCGGGACAGGGTGGGCGACAGTACTTC.

The V gene is TRBV5-5, the J gene TRBJ2-3, with 10 bases lining up with TRBD2. Germline trimming cut 0 bases from V and 5 bases from J; bases unmatched to any gene: 9. The CDR3 has 17 amino acids. Per the germline V gene, CDR1 is SGHKS and CDR2 is YYEKEE (reference sequence). CDR3 bases: TGTGCCAGCAGCTTGGGGTTCCTAGCGGGGGCGGGAGATACGCAGTATTTT. Protein: CASSLGFLAGAGDTQYF.

The chain couples TRBV2 to TRBJ1-4; D unclear. CDR1 and CDR2 (germline): SNHLY, FYNNEI. The CDR3 totals 14 residues. The V and J ends lost 7 bases and 8 bases respectively, with 17 bases between them. CDR3 in DNA: TGTGCCAGCATAGCGGGCCAGGCGGGCGAAAAACTGTTTTTT. Its translation: CASIAGQAGEKLFF.

The chain has TRBV6-1 and TRBJ1-2; weak D call: TRBD1 (5 bases). Germline V gene data show CDR1 as MNHNS and CDR2 as SASEGT. This CDR3 region has 13 residues. Trimming shortened V by 6 bases and J by 4 bases, and 12 bases separated the two germline ends. The CDR3, as DNA: TGTGCCAGCAGCGATCCGGGACCCTATGGCTACACCTTC. Its protein product is CASSDPGPYGYTF.

V and J are TRBV18 and TRBJ1-5; TRBD1 might be the D (6 bases). V was shortened by 3 bases and J by 5 bases, with 14 bases between the two germline ends. This CDR3 has 15 residues. CDR1 is KGHSH, CDR2 LQKENI, per germline. In nucleotides, the CDR3 is TGTGCCAGCTCACCCGCGACAGGTGGAGATCAGCCCCAGCATTTT. Its protein is CASSPATGGDQPQHF.

This clone was detected only once. The chain carries TRBV7-2 and TRBJ2-5; no definite D call. In germline, CDR1 is SGHTA, CDR2 FQGNSA. Deletions cut 3 bases from V and 4 bases from J, with 3 bases between. CDR3 length: 11 amino acids. The CDR3 sequence: CASSFGETQYF. In DNA form, the CDR3 reads TGTGCCAGCAGCTTCGGAGAGACCCAGTACTTC.

The chain couples TRBV11-3 to TRBJ2-2, with no clear D. The germline V gene has CDR1 SGHNT and CDR2 YENEEA. With 5 bases removed from V and 0 bases from J, the gap between germline ends came to 10 bases. This CDR3 is 15 amino acids long. CDR3 DNA sequence: TGTGCCAGCAGCCTCTCGGCAACGAACACCGGGGAGCTGTTTTTT. Amino acids: CASSLSATNTGELFF. Together with reference TRBV11-3 and TRBJ2-2, the CDR3 gives the full variable domain: EAGVVQSPRYKIIEKKQPVAFWCNPISGHNTLYWYLQNLGQGPELLIRYENEEAVDDSQLPKDRFSAERLKGVDSTLKIQPAELGDSAVYLCASSLSATNTGELFFGEGSRLTVL.

The chain carries TRBV2 and TRBJ2-3; TRBD2 aligns across 11 bases. Germline V gene lookup returns CDR1 SNHLY and CDR2 FYNNEI. V lost 6 bases to trimming and J lost 3 bases; unmatched junction nucleotides: 8. CDR3 length equals 16 residues. CDR3 DNA sequence: TGTGCCAGCAGCAGCACGACTAGCGGGATGACAGATACGCAGTATTTT. Residues: CASSSTTSGMTDTQYF.

This sequence joins TRBV6-5 and TRBJ1-1; a possible D gene is TRBD1 (5 bases). This CDR3 region has 12 residues. V lost 8 bases and J lost 5, with 12 bases in between. Germline V gene lookup returns CDR1 MNHEY and CDR2 SVGAGI. As DNA, the CDR3 is TGTGCCAGCGGAATGGGGCGGACTGAAGCTTTCTTT. The encoded protein is CASGMGRTEAFF.

V usage is TRBV19 and J usage is TRBJ1-1, with a weak D call TRBD1 (6 bases). The V end was cut by 3 bases, the J end by 1 base, with 9 bases between. This CDR3 comprises 14 residues. Per the germline V gene, CDR1 is LNHDA and CDR2 is SQIVND (reference sequence). CDR3 DNA sequence: TGTGCCAGTAGTATCGGACAGCCGAACACTGAAGCTTTCTTT. This encodes CASSIGQPNTEAFF. Variable domain in full (rest from reference TRBV19 and TRBJ1-1): DGGITQSPKYLFRKEGQNVTLSCEQNLNHDAMYWYRQDPGQGLRLIYYSQIVNDFQKGDIAEGYSVSREKKESFPLTVTSAQKNPTAFYLCASSIGQPNTEAFFGQGTRLTVV.

The chain links TRBV7-9 to TRBJ2-7; TRBD2 aligns across 7 bases. The CDR3 sequence is 14 residues long. The germline CDR1 and CDR2 sequences are SEHNR and FQNEAQ (reference sequence). Losses at the gene ends were 5 bases for V and 7 bases for J; bases not matched to a gene: 11. The CDR3 is CASSLARGSAEQYF. Written as DNA, the CDR3 is TGTGCCAGCAGCCTCGCGCGGGGGTCCGCGGAGCAGTACTTC.

This chain connects TRBV10-1 to TRBJ1-1, with 11 bases that match TRBD1. CDR1 is WNHNN, CDR2 SYGVQD, per germline (reference sequence). J lost 2 bases, V lost 8 bases, and 10 bases had no gene match. CDR3 size: 16 residues. Here the CDR3 reads CASRLGQGERNTEAFF. CDR3 DNA sequence: TGCGCCAGCCGCCTGGGACAGGGGGAACGAAACACTGAAGCTTTCTTT.

This chain connects TRBV4-1 to TRBJ1-1; tentatively, D is TRBD1 (5 bases). Trimming took 1 base from V and 5 from J, leaving 17 bases between them. The CDR3 is 16 residues long. Germline V gene lookup returns CDR1 MGHRA and CDR2 YSYEKL. CDR3 coding DNA: TGCGCCAGCAGCCAAGTCCTCAGGGTGAGAGGGACTGAAGCTTTCTTT. Amino acids: CASSQVLRVRGTEAFF.

J is TRBJ2-1 and V is TRBV5-1; D may correspond to TRBD1 or TRBD2 (6 bases each). V lost 4 bases and J 5 bases, leaving 19 bases between the germline ends. This CDR3 comprises 16 residues. CDR1 and CDR2 from the germline V gene are SGHRS and YFSETQ. CDR3 sequence (DNA): TGCGCCAGCAGCCCAACGGGGGCCCTAACAAACAATGAGCAGTTCTTC. Translation gives CASSPTGALTNNEQFF. Filled out from reference TRBV5-1 and TRBJ2-1, the complete variable domain reads KAGVTQTPRYLIKTRGQQVTLSCSPISGHRSVSWYQQTPGQGLQFLFEYFSETQRNKGNFPGRFSGRQFSNSRSEMNVSTLELGDSALYLCASSPTGALTNNEQFFGPGTRLTVL.

This clone turned up a few times. The rearrangement links TRBV6-4 to TRBJ1-1; D may be TRBD1 (5 bases). Germline V gives CDR1 MRHNA, CDR2 SNTAGT. Trimming took off 5 bases at V and 4 bases at J, with 20 bases between the two ends. The CDR3 consists of 16 residues. This CDR3 is CASSRDSRVVGTEAFF. The DNA of the CDR3 is TGTGCCAGCAGTCGCGACAGCCGCGTTGTAGGCACTGAAGCTTTCTTT.

The rearrangement uses TRBV19 and TRBJ1-2, with D maybe TRBD1 (6 bases). This CDR3 has 13 amino acids. V shed 1 base and J shed 5 bases, with 8 bases lying between them. The V gene's germline CDR1 is LNHDA and CDR2 SQIVND (reference sequence). The CDR3 reads CASSIGTVYGYTF. CDR3 DNA: TGTGCCAGTAGTATAGGGACAGTTTATGGCTACACCTTC.

The J gene is TRBJ1-5, the V gene TRBV19, with D unresolved. In germline, CDR1 is LNHDA, CDR2 SQIVND (reference sequence). The CDR3 has 14 amino acids. V was shortened by 7 bases and J by 7 bases, with 17 bases between the two germline ends. Here the CDR3 reads CASTLRRVEQPQHF. As DNA, the CDR3 is TGTGCCAGTACCCTTAGGCGAGTCGAACAGCCCCAGCATTTT. Full variable domain (outside the CDR3, taken from reference TRBV19 and TRBJ1-5): DGGITQSPKYLFRKEGQNVTLSCEQNLNHDAMYWYRQDPGQGLRLIYYSQIVNDFQKGDIAEGYSVSREKKESFPLTVTSAQKNPTAFYLCASTLRRVEQPQHFGDGTRLSIL.

The chain combines TRBV18 with TRBJ1-2; D is perhaps TRBD1 (5 bases). CDR1 is KGHSH, CDR2 LQKENI, per germline. V lost 3 bases to trimming and J lost 2 bases, with 28 bases between them. This CDR3 contains 20 residues. The CDR3 spells CASSPRRPGRGGEGNYGYTF. The CDR3 coding sequence is TGTGCCAGCTCACCTCGACGACCGGGCCGGGGCGGCGAAGGGAACTATGGCTACACCTTC.

The rearrangement links TRBV7-9 to TRBJ2-1; D uncertain. Between the trimmed V and J ends, which lost 4 bases and 4 bases, there was a span of 14 bases. CDR1 is SEHNR, CDR2 FQNEAQ, per germline (reference sequence). CDR3 length: 15 residues. The CDR3 DNA reads as TGTGCCAGCAGCTCAGGTGTGAGTACGTACAATGAGCAGTTCTTC. This gives the protein CASSSGVSTYNEQFF. The complete variable domain, with remaining parts taken from reference TRBV7-9 and TRBJ2-1, reads DTGVSQNPRHKITKRGQNVTFRCDPISEHNRLYWYRQTLGQGPEFLTYFQNEAQLEKSRLLSDRFSAERPKGSFSTLEIQRTEQGDSAMYLCASSSGVSTYNEQFFGPGTRLTVL.

The chain combines TRBV4-1 with TRBJ2-5; no firm D call. Germline CDR1 MGHRA, CDR2 YSYEKL. The CDR3 is made up of 13 amino acids. Trimming removed 4 bases at V and 4 bases at J, with 10 bases between. This CDR3 reads CASSRLLRETQYF. DNA of the CDR3: TGCGCCAGCAGCCGTTTATTACGAGAGACCCAGTACTTC.

The genes are TRBV20-1 and TRBJ1-1; no reliable D call. This CDR3 region has 11 residues. V was trimmed by 7 bases and J by 1 base, leaving 7 bases between them. Germline V gene lookup returns CDR1 DFQATT and CDR2 SNEGSKA (reference sequence). Written as DNA, the CDR3 is TGCAGTGGGGATTCGAACACTGAAGCTTTCTTT. Amino acids: CSGDSNTEAFF.

This clone was counted once. The chain is built from TRBV11-2 and TRBJ2-7, with TRBD2 matching 15 bases. Trimming removed 4 bases from V and 10 bases from J; junction bases left unmatched: 5. CDR1 and CDR2 (germline): SGHAT, FQNNGV. CDR3 length: 14 residues. CDR3 DNA: TGTGCCAGCAGCTACGGGACTAGCGGGGGGTCTCAGTACTTC. It translates to CASSYGTSGGSQYF.

The rearrangement links TRBV4-2 to TRBJ2-2; weak D call: TRBD2 (7 bases). The CDR3 totals 18 residues. Trimming left V 4 bases short and J 0 bases short, with 18 bases between. CDR1 is LGHNA and CDR2 is YNFKEQ in the germline V gene. In nucleotides, the CDR3 is TGTGCCAGCAGCCCACGCCGGTGGGGGGGCGCGAACACCGGGGAGCTGTTTTTT. Amino acids: CASSPRRWGGANTGELFF.